A single T cell receptor beta chain is shown here with its context. Its antigen is still unknown. There are no base qualities to consult, and no much larger clone falls within one base. Including cysteine and phenylalanine, the CDR3 has 13 amino acids. The entry retains the CDR3 DNA only, 39 bases that are in frame from base 1. Based on the germline V gene, the CDR1 and CDR2 sequences are SGHRS and YFSETQ. The germline V and J ends show losses of 3 bases and 7 bases respectively, and no gene match explains 1 base of the junction. This sample stems from a study of blood T cell repertoires in COVID-19 (dated by TCRdb to the early 2020s). For context, the study as a whole: Samples covering the acute and convalescent phases of COVID-19 were provided by collaborators in the United States, Italy and Spain. The prospective study material was composed of cDNA or gDNA derived from T cells, B-cell-depleted T cells, or PBMCs. Deeply sampled blood TCRbeta repertoires from subjects exposed to, actively infected with, or recovered from COVID-19 were included in the dataset. The repertoires were made available in a free public database intended to serve as a resource for research on the immune response to SARS-CoV-2. Samples came from the ongoing ImmuneRACE study (first 160 participants) plus 1,254 subjects from 6 global collaborators. Nearly every sample came with metadata listing a de-identified subject ID, COVID-19 status, age in years and sex. Where available, HLA class I and class II types were obtained from metadata supplied by the sample provider rather than from assay-based typing. Study-level results and caveats: The quantity of clinical and demographic metadata differed by source and by participant and was supplied without curation.

A second Seattle source provided samples from volunteer blood donors who had recovered from COVID-19. Each collaborating institution followed its own protocols to collect whole blood in K2EDTA tubes. For TCRbeta analysis, collaborators shipped samples in one of three forms: frozen whole blood, isolated PBMCs, or DNA extracted from either of those sample types. TCRbeta CDR3 regions were amplified from genomic DNA using the immunoSEQ Assay, a bias-controlled multiplex PCR. In the source study's methods: Within the assay, amplification of reference gene primers was used to estimate how many nucleated cells each sample contained. To quantify the absolute abundance of each unique TCRbeta CDR3 rearrangement, sequence reads were collapsed and filtered. Productive Simpson clonality was computed per sample as the square root of Simpson's diversity index over productive rearrangements. TCRdb limited this immuneACCESS table to in-frame rearrangements with V and J called. A share of clones is missing; checked studies link under half to unresolved V genes, and the rest is unexplained. That table is the source of V, J and clone size, and D and trimming were worked out from the DNA. This sample is represented by some 250,000 clones; about nine tenths of them were singletons. The ten largest clones represent around 7.8% of the sample.

This clonotype originated in a man in his 60s who had recovered from COVID-19. Sequencing used peripheral blood. The chain is made from TRBV5-1 and TRBJ1-6; the junction holds 7 bases that match TRBD1. The CDR3 region has the sequence CASSWDRNSPLHF. Here is the DNA: TGCGCCAGCAGCTGGGACAGAAATTCACCCCTCCACTTT.